A selection of T cell receptor beta chains follows, all from one sample in a study of cytomegalovirus exposure and HLA in healthy donors. The assay was immunoSEQ multiplex PCR, and TCRdb's table has in-frame clones only and misses some. The table lists 65,000 to 100,000 clones, about three quarters of them singletons. The sequenced sample was PBMCs. Every receptor here comes from a female donor in good health and CMV-seronegative. The CDR3 runs from the conserved cysteine through the conserved F or W. Fields, in order: clone size, J gene, V gene, CDR3 length, D gene, CDR3 DNA, CDR3 protein. A D gene is named only where the DNA matches it firmly. Size is omitted from some rows. Given values are once, few, many or a class for expanded clones.

clone_size: .
j_call: TRBJ2-2
v_call: TRBV15
cdr3_length: 15
d_call: .
cdr3_nt: TGTGCCACCAGCAGAACCAGGGGGGACACCGGGGAGCTGTTTTTT
cdr3_aa: CATSRTRGDTGELFF

clone_size: .
j_call: TRBJ1-2
v_call: TRBV7-9
cdr3_length: 14
d_call: TRBD1
cdr3_nt: TGTGCCAGCAGCCTGGGGACAGACCTCTCGGGCTACACCTTC
cdr3_aa: CASSLGTDLSGYTF

clone_size: .
j_call: TRBJ2-5
v_call: TRBV6-6
cdr3_length: 11
d_call: .
cdr3_nt: TGTGCCAGCAGTATTGAGGAGACCCAGTACTTC
cdr3_aa: CASSIEETQYF

clone_size: .
j_call: TRBJ2-5
v_call: TRBV30
cdr3_length: 16
d_call: .
cdr3_nt: TGTGCCTGGAGTGCCAGACGGACCCGGGGGCAAGAGACCCAGTACTTC
cdr3_aa: CAWSARRTRGQETQYF

clone_size: .
j_call: TRBJ2-2
v_call: TRBV7-2
cdr3_length: 15
d_call: .
cdr3_nt: TGTGCCAGCAGCCCAGACGGGAGTTCGCCCGGGGAGCTGTTTTTT
cdr3_aa: CASSPDGSSPGELFF

clone_size: once
j_call: TRBJ2-7
v_call: TRBV6-5
cdr3_length: 16
d_call: .
cdr3_nt: TGTGCCAGCAGTTACTCGGGACTGCCAAGTTATTACGAGCAGTACTTC
cdr3_aa: CASSYSGLPSYYEQYF

clone_size: .
j_call: TRBJ1-4
v_call: TRBV28
cdr3_length: 14
d_call: .
cdr3_nt: TGTGCCAGCAGTATCGGGGGTACTAATGAAAAACTGTTTTTT
cdr3_aa: CASSIGGTNEKLFF

clone_size: few
j_call: TRBJ2-3
v_call: TRBV30
cdr3_length: 15
d_call: TRBD2
cdr3_nt: TGTGCCTGGAGGGGACTAGCGGGGGTCACAGATACGCAGTATTTT
cdr3_aa: CAWRGLAGVTDTQYF

clone_size: .
j_call: TRBJ1-2
v_call: TRBV25-1
cdr3_length: 13
d_call: .
cdr3_nt: TGTGCCAGCAGTGAATCGGGGAACTATGGCTACACCTTC
cdr3_aa: CASSESGNYGYTF

clone_size: once
j_call: TRBJ1-2
v_call: TRBV30
cdr3_length: 12
d_call: .
cdr3_nt: TGTGCCTGGATCCAGGGGAACTATGGCTACACCTTC
cdr3_aa: CAWIQGNYGYTF

clone_size: .
j_call: TRBJ2-7
v_call: TRBV5-1
cdr3_length: 15
d_call: TRBD2
cdr3_nt: TGCGCCAGCAGCCGTGGGACTAGCGGGACCTACGAGCAGTACTTC
cdr3_aa: CASSRGTSGTYEQYF

clone_size: .
j_call: TRBJ1-5
v_call: TRBV6-5
cdr3_length: 15
d_call: TRBD1
cdr3_nt: TGTGCCAGCAGTTCCACAGGGGATGGGAATCAGCCCCAGCATTTT
cdr3_aa: CASSSTGDGNQPQHF

clone_size: .
j_call: TRBJ1-2
v_call: TRBV7-9
cdr3_length: 15
d_call: TRBD1
cdr3_nt: TGTGCCAGCACCGCAGCCGACAGGGGTTTGTTTGGCTACACCTTC
cdr3_aa: CASTAADRGLFGYTF

clone_size: .
j_call: TRBJ2-1
v_call: TRBV7-9
cdr3_length: 18
d_call: TRBD1
cdr3_nt: TGTGCCAGCAGCCCAGAGTGGGGGTGGGACAGGGGATACAATGAGCAGTTCTTC
cdr3_aa: CASSPEWGWDRGYNEQFF

clone_size: .
j_call: TRBJ2-7
v_call: TRBV25-1
cdr3_length: 13
d_call: TRBD2
cdr3_nt: TGTGCCAGCAGCGTCTGGGGGGGAGACGAGCAGTACTTC
cdr3_aa: CASSVWGGDEQYF

clone_size: few
j_call: TRBJ1-1
v_call: TRBV19
cdr3_length: 15
d_call: TRBD1
cdr3_nt: TGTGCCGCCAAGGGGGGCACAGGGGCGAACACTGAAGCTTTCTTT
cdr3_aa: CAAKGGTGANTEAFF

clone_size: .
j_call: TRBJ2-5
v_call: TRBV15
cdr3_length: 15
d_call: TRBD2
cdr3_nt: TGTGCCACCAGCAGAGATCGGGGGGGTCCGGGGACCCAGTACTTC
cdr3_aa: CATSRDRGGPGTQYF

clone_size: .
j_call: TRBJ1-2
v_call: TRBV28
cdr3_length: 14
d_call: TRBD1
cdr3_nt: TGTGCCAGCAGTTCCGGACAGGGGGGGATTGGCTACACCTTC
cdr3_aa: CASSSGQGGIGYTF

clone_size: .
j_call: TRBJ1-1
v_call: TRBV28
cdr3_length: 11
d_call: .
cdr3_nt: TGTGCCAGCAGTTCCTCACTCGAAGCTTTCTTT
cdr3_aa: CASSSSLEAFF

clone_size: .
j_call: TRBJ2-7
v_call: TRBV15
cdr3_length: 16
d_call: .
cdr3_nt: TGTGCCACCAGCAGTGACCGCGCGACCCCCAGGAACGAGCAGTACTTC
cdr3_aa: CATSSDRATPRNEQYF

clone_size: .
j_call: TRBJ1-1
v_call: TRBV5-1
cdr3_length: 14
d_call: .
cdr3_nt: TGCGCCAGTTCTGGGGGGGGCGCAGGGACTGAAGCTTTCTTT
cdr3_aa: CASSGGGAGTEAFF

clone_size: once
j_call: TRBJ2-7
v_call: TRBV4-2
cdr3_length: 14
d_call: .
cdr3_nt: TGTGCCAGCAGCCAAGATATGGGACTTTACGAGCAGTACTTC
cdr3_aa: CASSQDMGLYEQYF

clone_size: .
j_call: TRBJ2-7
v_call: TRBV30
cdr3_length: 12
d_call: .
cdr3_nt: TGTGCTTGGACGGCGGTTAACTACGAGCAGTACTTC
cdr3_aa: CAWTAVNYEQYF

clone_size: .
j_call: TRBJ1-3
v_call: TRBV29-1
cdr3_length: 14
d_call: .
cdr3_nt: TGCAGCGTTGAAGGGCCAGGGACTGGAAACACCATATATTTT
cdr3_aa: CSVEGPGTGNTIYF

clone_size: .
j_call: TRBJ2-7
v_call: TRBV6-1
cdr3_length: 15
d_call: .
cdr3_nt: TGTGCCAGCAGTGAAGCCAAGTTTAGCTCCTACGAGCAGTACTTC
cdr3_aa: CASSEAKFSSYEQYF

clone_size: .
j_call: TRBJ2-1
v_call: TRBV19
cdr3_length: 14
d_call: TRBD2
cdr3_nt: TGTGCCAGTAGTAGTAGCGGGGGGAATATTGAGCAGTTCTTC
cdr3_aa: CASSSSGGNIEQFF

clone_size: .
j_call: TRBJ1-2
v_call: TRBV10-2
cdr3_length: 12
d_call: .
cdr3_nt: TGCGCAGCGTCTTCTACTTATGTTGGCTACACCTTC
cdr3_aa: CAASSTYVGYTF

clone_size: .
j_call: TRBJ2-5
v_call: TRBV18
cdr3_length: 13
d_call: .
cdr3_nt: TGTGCCAGCTCACCAGGAGGCCAAGAGACCCAGTACTTC
cdr3_aa: CASSPGGQETQYF

clone_size: .
j_call: TRBJ2-7
v_call: TRBV2
cdr3_length: 14
d_call: TRBD1
cdr3_nt: TGTGCCAGCAGTGAAGGACAGGGGAACTACGAGCAGTACTTC
cdr3_aa: CASSEGQGNYEQYF

clone_size: .
j_call: TRBJ2-2
v_call: TRBV27
cdr3_length: 17
d_call: .
cdr3_nt: TGTGCCAGCAGTCCCGAGGGTCTGACCTACGGAACCGGGGAGCTGTTTTTT
cdr3_aa: CASSPEGLTYGTGELFF

clone_size: .
j_call: TRBJ2-5
v_call: TRBV5-1
cdr3_length: 13
d_call: .
cdr3_nt: TGCGCCAGCAGCAGGAGGGGTCAAGAGACCCAGTACTTC
cdr3_aa: CASSRRGQETQYF

clone_size: .
j_call: TRBJ2-5
v_call: TRBV27
cdr3_length: 16
d_call: .
cdr3_nt: TGTGCCAGCAGTACCAAATTGGGGGCAGGGCAAGAGACCCAGTACTTC
cdr3_aa: CASSTKLGAGQETQYF

clone_size: .
j_call: TRBJ1-2
v_call: TRBV5-1
cdr3_length: 13
d_call: TRBD1
cdr3_nt: TGCGCCAGCAGCACCGGACAGGGCTCTGGCTACACCTTC
cdr3_aa: CASSTGQGSGYTF

clone_size: .
j_call: TRBJ1-6
v_call: TRBV7-9
cdr3_length: 16
d_call: TRBD1
cdr3_nt: TGTGCCAGCAGCTTAGGACAGGGACTTAATAATTCACCCCTCCACTTT
cdr3_aa: CASSLGQGLNNSPLHF

clone_size: .
j_call: TRBJ1-6
v_call: TRBV4-3
cdr3_length: 16
d_call: .
cdr3_nt: TGCGCCAGCAGCCAAGATATGGGAGGGGTGGGTTCACCCCTCCACTTT
cdr3_aa: CASSQDMGGVGSPLHF

clone_size: .
j_call: TRBJ2-5
v_call: TRBV5-1
cdr3_length: 14
d_call: .
cdr3_nt: TGCGCCAGCAGCTCCTACGTGGGAGTAGAGACCCAGTACTTC
cdr3_aa: CASSSYVGVETQYF

clone_size: .
j_call: TRBJ2-1
v_call: TRBV28
cdr3_length: 14
d_call: .
cdr3_nt: TGTGCCAGCAGTTCCTCCGGACAGATCAATGAGCAGTTCTTC
cdr3_aa: CASSSSGQINEQFF

clone_size: .
j_call: TRBJ2-3
v_call: TRBV7-3
cdr3_length: 21
d_call: TRBD2
cdr3_nt: TGTGCCAGCAGCTTAATCACGAGACTAGCGGGGTACGGAAGGGGCACAGATACGCAGTATTTT
cdr3_aa: CASSLITRLAGYGRGTDTQYF